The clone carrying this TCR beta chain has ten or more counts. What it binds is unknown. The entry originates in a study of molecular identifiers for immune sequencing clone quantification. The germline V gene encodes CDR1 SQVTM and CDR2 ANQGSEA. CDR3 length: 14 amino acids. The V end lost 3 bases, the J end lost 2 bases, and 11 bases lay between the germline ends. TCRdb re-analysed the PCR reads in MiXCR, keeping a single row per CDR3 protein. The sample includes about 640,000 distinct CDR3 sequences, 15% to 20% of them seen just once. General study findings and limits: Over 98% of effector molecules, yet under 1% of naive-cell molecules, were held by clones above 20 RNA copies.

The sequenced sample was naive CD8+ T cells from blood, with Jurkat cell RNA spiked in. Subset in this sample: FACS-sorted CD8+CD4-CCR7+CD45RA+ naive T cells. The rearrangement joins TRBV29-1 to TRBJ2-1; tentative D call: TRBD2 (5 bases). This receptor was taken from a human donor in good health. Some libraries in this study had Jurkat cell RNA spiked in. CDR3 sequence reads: CSVDLAETYNEQFF. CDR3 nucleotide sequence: TGCAGCGTTGATCTAGCCGAGACCTACAATGAGCAGTTCTTC.